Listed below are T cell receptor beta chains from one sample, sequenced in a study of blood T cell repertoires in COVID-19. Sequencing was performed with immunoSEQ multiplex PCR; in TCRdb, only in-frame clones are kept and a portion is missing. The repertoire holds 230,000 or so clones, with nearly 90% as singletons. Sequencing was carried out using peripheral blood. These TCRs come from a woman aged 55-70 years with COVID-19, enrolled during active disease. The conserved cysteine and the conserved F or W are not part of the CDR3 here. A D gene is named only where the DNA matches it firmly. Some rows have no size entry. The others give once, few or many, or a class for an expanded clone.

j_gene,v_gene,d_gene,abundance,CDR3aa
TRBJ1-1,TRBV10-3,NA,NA,AIRFNEEGTEAF
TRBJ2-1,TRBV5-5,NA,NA,ASSLLLQRDSYNEQF
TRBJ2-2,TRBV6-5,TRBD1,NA,ASRGQGVIAGELF
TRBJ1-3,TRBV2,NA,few,ASSGLGWGNTIY
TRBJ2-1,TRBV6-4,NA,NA,ASSEAQGKYNEQF
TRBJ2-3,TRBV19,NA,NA,ASSIGRGWGTDTQY
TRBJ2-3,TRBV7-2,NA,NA,ASRPALDWRTDTQY
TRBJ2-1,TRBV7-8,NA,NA,ASSSGVARSDYNEQF
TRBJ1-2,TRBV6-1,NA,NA,ASSAQGRGYT
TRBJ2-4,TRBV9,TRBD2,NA,ASSDPPGGLAKNIQY
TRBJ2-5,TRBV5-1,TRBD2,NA,ASSASSGGAGTQY
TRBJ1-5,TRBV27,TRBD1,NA,ASSLSTGRQPQH
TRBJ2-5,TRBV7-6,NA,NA,ASSVRQETQY
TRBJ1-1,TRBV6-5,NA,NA,ASSLLRTMNTEAF
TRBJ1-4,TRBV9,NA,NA,ASSRTSGATNEKLF
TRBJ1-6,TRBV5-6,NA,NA,ASSLGGDSPLH
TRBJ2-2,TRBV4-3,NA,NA,ASSQDGRTGELF
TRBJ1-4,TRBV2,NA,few,AGSQAGQQNEKLF
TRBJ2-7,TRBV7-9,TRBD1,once,ASSAHPGQGSDEQY
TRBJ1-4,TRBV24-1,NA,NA,VSHPGGLNEKLF
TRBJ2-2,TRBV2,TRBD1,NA,ASSRQGWASTGELF
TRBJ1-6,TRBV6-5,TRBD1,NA,ASTTGTGGDSPLH
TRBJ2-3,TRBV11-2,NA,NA,ASSLAETGTDTQY
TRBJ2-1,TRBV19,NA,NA,ASSRLVGTGDNEQF
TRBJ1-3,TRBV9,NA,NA,ASSARTYPGNTIY
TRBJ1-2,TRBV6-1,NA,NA,ASSESEEAGT
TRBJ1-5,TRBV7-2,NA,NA,ASSLVGQAQPQH
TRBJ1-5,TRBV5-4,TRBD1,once,ASSLAGGSQPQH
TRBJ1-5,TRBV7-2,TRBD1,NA,ASSSGQGSNQPQH
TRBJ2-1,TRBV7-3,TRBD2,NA,ASSLTASGGTTRNEQF
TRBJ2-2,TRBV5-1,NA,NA,ASSSGQLNTGELF
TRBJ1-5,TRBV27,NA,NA,ASSGRGQPQH
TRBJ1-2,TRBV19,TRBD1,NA,ASSIGTDYGYT
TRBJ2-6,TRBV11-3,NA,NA,ASSLSPGANVLT
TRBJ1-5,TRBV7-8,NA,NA,ASSTGTNQPQH
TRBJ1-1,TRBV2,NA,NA,ASSVVGQEAF
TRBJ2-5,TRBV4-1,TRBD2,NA,ASSQDQLAALGAQY